The clone carrying this T cell receptor beta chain was observed a few times. The sample is drawn from a study of T cells in Graves' hyperthyroidism and ophthalmopathy. V gave up 7 bases and J gave up 2 bases, with 21 bases separating them. The CDR3 is made up of 17 amino acids. The germline CDR1 and CDR2 sequences are SGHTA and FQGTGA. Graves' hyperthyroidism was deemed stable given no ophthalmopathy progression within 18 months. Amplified TCR beta CDR3 regions came from RNA transcripts. With the HTBI primer set, the TCR CDR3 went through a first round of RT-PCR. TCRdb reprocessed the multiplex PCR reads via MiXCR and lists one record per CDR3 protein. Among fewer than 650,000 distinct CDR3 sequences listed, about 15% were seen once.

Specimen: blood. This TCR came from a woman aged 35 to 49 with Graves' hyperthyroidism. V and J are TRBV7-3 and TRBJ2-4; unclear D gene. In nucleotides, the CDR3 is TGTGCCAGCACCCTGAAGCTTGGGGTATTCCCCAAAAACATTCAGTACTTC. It codes for CASTLKLGVFPKNIQYF.